Presented here are 24 T cell receptor beta chains from one specimen sequenced in a study of blood T cell repertoires in COVID-19. This table comes from immunoSEQ multiplex PCR, and its TCRdb copy is limited to in-frame clones, with some not included. The sample has roughly 210,000 clones, approximately 81% seen once. Sequencing was performed on peripheral blood. The source of these receptors is a woman older than 75 with COVID-19, enrolled during active disease.

The chain links TRBV7-2 to TRBJ1-5; TRBD1 matches 9 bases. V shed 5 bases, J shed 7 bases, and the junction held 9 bases outside the gene matches. The length of the CDR3 is 15 residues. Germline V lookup: CDR1 SGHTA, CDR2 FQGNSA. The CDR3 DNA is TGTGCCAGCAGCAGACAGGGGGGGGCTGGACAGCCCCAGCATTTT. It codes for CASSRQGGAGQPQHF.

The chain couples TRBV10-3 to TRBJ1-6, with unresolved D. The V end lost 2 bases, the J end lost 10 bases, and 15 bases lay between the germline ends. This CDR3 is built from 15 residues. The germline CDR1 and CDR2 sequences are ENHRY and SYGVKD. The DNA of the CDR3 is TGTGCCATCAGTGAGACCCTCGGGGAGGAATCACCCCTCCACTTT. Residues: CAISETLGEESPLHF.

V gene TRBV5-4 combines with J gene TRBJ1-2; perhaps TRBD1 as D (5 bases). The CDR3 has 14 amino acids. V lost 4 bases and J 0 bases, leaving 10 bases between the germline ends. From germline, CDR1 is SGHNT and CDR2 YYREEE (reference sequence). CDR3 loop: CASSIGGANYGYTF. CDR3 DNA sequence: TGTGCCAGCAGCATCGGGGGGGCTAACTATGGCTACACCTTC.

J is TRBJ2-2 and V is TRBV28; 8 bases align to TRBD1. The CDR3 sequence is 15 residues long. Germline trimming cut 6 bases from V and 0 bases from J; bases unmatched to any gene: 3. Germline assignment: CDR1 MDHEN and CDR2 SYDVKM. The CDR3 loop is CASRWTGTNTGELFF. CDR3 nucleotides: TGTGCCAGCAGGTGGACAGGGACGAACACCGGGGAGCTGTTTTTT.

This chain connects TRBV4-1 to TRBJ1-1, with D possibly matching TRBD1 (5 bases). Between the trimmed V and J ends, which lost 0 bases and 6 bases, there was a span of 14 bases. In germline, CDR1 is MGHRA, CDR2 YSYEKL. CDR3 size: 15 residues. CDR3 loop: CASSQEPAGRPEAFF. Here the CDR3 DNA reads TGCGCCAGCAGCCAAGAACCCGCGGGGCGCCCTGAAGCTTTCTTT.

This clone showed up just once. The chain joins TRBV19 to TRBJ1-2; 9 nucleotides match TRBD1. J was trimmed by 8 bases and V by 10 bases; bases with no gene match: 14. The CDR3 runs to 14 residues. CDR1 and CDR2 from the germline V gene are LNHDA and SQIVND (reference sequence). The CDR3, as DNA: TGTGCCACCAGCCCAATTGACAGGGGGAAAGGCTACACCTTC. Residues: CATSPIDRGKGYTF.

The chain employs TRBV28 and TRBJ1-1; D possibly corresponds to TRBD1 (5 bases). The CDR3 runs 12 residues. Germline lookup yields CDR1 MDHEN and CDR2 SYDVKM. V was clipped by 5 bases and J by 8 bases, with 12 bases between them. CDR3 sequence (DNA): TGTGCCAGCAGTCCGCCCAACAGGGAAGCTTTCTTT. Amino acids: CASSPPNREAFF.

This clone is a singleton in its sample. The chain links TRBV5-1 to TRBJ1-5, with 10 bases lining up with TRBD1. J was trimmed by 2 bases and V by 0 bases; bases with no gene match: 2. Germline V CDR1 and CDR2: SGHRS, YFSETQ. The CDR3 length is 16 residues. The CDR3 loop reads CASSLEGTGGNQPQHF. In DNA, the CDR3 is TGCGCCAGCAGCTTGGAAGGGACAGGGGGCAATCAGCCCCAGCATTTT. Full variable domain (missing parts from reference TRBV5-1 and TRBJ1-5): KAGVTQTPRYLIKTRGQQVTLSCSPISGHRSVSWYQQTPGQGLQFLFEYFSETQRNKGNFPGRFSGRQFSNSRSEMNVSTLELGDSALYLCASSLEGTGGNQPQHFGDGTRLSIL.

The V and J genes are TRBV6-4 and TRBJ2-2, with TRBD2 matching 13 bases. V was pared by 3 bases and J by 5 bases, with 0 bases of the junction left unmatched. The CDR3 extends over 15 amino acids. Germline CDR1 is MRHNA and CDR2 is SNTAGT. DNA of the CDR3: TGTGCCAGCAGTGAGACTAGCGGGGGGACCGGGGAGCTGTTTTTT. This codes for CASSETSGGTGELFF.

In nucleotides, the CDR3 is TGTGCCAGCAGTACACAGGGGGTCGCGGTTGAAGCTTTCTTT. It specifies CASSTQGVAVEAFF. The J gene is TRBJ1-1, the V gene TRBV6-2 or TRBV6-3; 8 bases match TRBD1. V shed 5 bases and J 7 bases; nucleotides not matched to a gene: 9. There are 14 residues in the CDR3. Germline assignment: CDR1 MNHEY and CDR2 SVGEGT.

The chain combines TRBV3-1 (or the pseudogene TRBV3-2) with TRBJ1-1; D might be TRBD1 (5 bases). The CDR3 runs 13 residues. V lost 3 bases and J lost 5, with 10 bases in between. In germline, CDR1 is LGHDT, CDR2 YNNKEL (reference sequence). Written as DNA, the CDR3 is TGTGCCAGCAGCCAGCGACAGAGGACTGAAGCTTTCTTT. It specifies CASSQRQRTEAFF.

This chain links TRBV28 with TRBJ2-5; a weak D match, TRBD2 (5 bases). The germline gives CDR1 MDHEN, CDR2 SYDVKM. The length of the CDR3 is 14 residues. Deletions cut 4 bases from V and 8 bases from J, with 17 bases between. The CDR3: CASSSAGLKNTQYF. The CDR3 coding sequence is TGTGCCAGCAGTTCAGCCGGACTCAAAAACACCCAGTACTTC.

The genes are TRBV28 and TRBJ1-6; TRBD1 is a possible D gene (6 bases). From germline, CDR1 is MDHEN and CDR2 SYDVKM. There are 14 residues in the CDR3. Trimming took 8 bases from V and 6 from J, leaving 14 bases between them. The CDR3 region has the DNA TGTGCCAGCTATACCGGGACAAGTAATTCACCCCTCCACTTT. Translation gives CASYTGTSNSPLHF.

V usage is TRBV5-6 and J usage is TRBJ2-7; 8 positions match TRBD1. Germline lookup yields CDR1 SGHDT and CDR2 YYEEEE. Trimming at V came to 3 bases and at J to 3 bases, leaving 5 bases not matched to a gene. The CDR3 is 14 residues long. CDR3 amino acids: CASSSGTGIYEQYF. CDR3 nucleotide sequence: TGTGCCAGCAGCTCGGGGACAGGAATCTACGAGCAGTACTTC. Full variable domain (outside the CDR3, taken from reference TRBV5-6 and TRBJ2-7): DAGVTQSPTHLIKTRGQQVTLRCSPKSGHDTVSWYQQALGQGPQFIFQYYEEEERQRGNFPDRFSGHQFPNYSSELNVNALLLGDSALYLCASSSGTGIYEQYFGPGTRLTVT.

The chain carries TRBV5-4 and TRBJ2-7; 13 nucleotides agree with TRBD2. Looked up from germline, CDR1 is SGHNT and CDR2 is YYREEE (reference sequence). The CDR3 totals 17 residues. Losses at the gene ends were 3 bases for V and 2 bases for J; bases not matched to a gene: 8. The CDR3 DNA is TGTGCCAGCAGCTCCGGGACTAGCGGGGCGATCACCTACGAGCAGTACTTC. It specifies CASSSGTSGAITYEQYF. Looking up the rest from reference TRBV5-4 and TRBJ2-7 gives the full variable domain: ETGVTQSPTHLIKTRGQQVTLRCSSQSGHNTVSWYQQALGQGPQFIFQYYREEENGRGNFPPRFSGLQFPNYSSELNVNALELDDSALYLCASSSGTSGAITYEQYFGPGTRLTVT.

As DNA, the CDR3 is TGTGCCAGCAGCGGGCCCGGGGGGGCGGAAGCTTTCTTT. It codes for CASSGPGGAEAFF. The rearrangement uses TRBV25-1 and TRBJ1-1; D possibly corresponds to TRBD1 (6 bases). With 6 bases removed from V and 8 bases from J, the gap between germline ends came to 16 bases. This CDR3 is built from 13 residues. The germline V gene has CDR1 MGHDK and CDR2 SYGVNS.

The chain employs TRBV29-1 and TRBJ1-3; TRBD1 is a possible D gene (6 bases). Trimming removed 4 bases from V and 0 bases from J, with 13 bases in between. The CDR3 is made up of 15 amino acids. Germline V gene lookup returns CDR1 SQVTM and CDR2 ANQGSEA. The CDR3 nucleotides are TGCAGCGTTGGCCCTCAGGGGAACTCTGGAAACACCATATATTTT. Protein sequence: CSVGPQGNSGNTIYF.

The chain joins TRBV9 to TRBJ1-4; no firm D call. The V end was cut by 3 bases, the J end by 0 bases, with 9 bases between. CDR1 is SGDLS, CDR2 YYNGEE, per germline. This CDR3 has 15 residues. CDR3 in amino acids: CASSADEATNEKLFF. In nucleotides, the CDR3 is TGTGCCAGCAGCGCAGATGAGGCAACTAATGAAAAACTGTTTTTT.

The chain combines TRBV7-9 with TRBJ1-1; TRBD1 matches at 7 bases. J gave up 9 bases and V 6 bases, and 13 bases lay outside the gene matches. The CDR3 spans 14 residues. Germline loops: CDR1 SEHNR, CDR2 FQNEAQ (reference sequence). CDR3 coding DNA: TGTGCCAGCAGTCCAACTAGGGACAGTTATCAAGCTTTCTTT. Protein sequence: CASSPTRDSYQAFF.

The chain joins TRBV5-1 to TRBJ1-2; 7 bases match TRBD1. CDR1 and CDR2 (germline): SGHRS, YFSETQ. This CDR3 contains 14 residues. V lost 4 bases and J lost 4; bases outside the gene matches: 7. The CDR3 region has the DNA TGCGCCAGCAGCCCTGGACAGGTTGGCTATGGCTACACCTTC. It encodes CASSPGQVGYGYTF. Supplemented by reference TRBV5-1 and TRBJ1-2, the full variable domain reads KAGVTQTPRYLIKTRGQQVTLSCSPISGHRSVSWYQQTPGQGLQFLFEYFSETQRNKGNFPGRFSGRQFSNSRSEMNVSTLELGDSALYLCASSPGQVGYGYTFGSGTRLTVV.

The rearrangement uses TRBV19 and TRBJ2-7; 9 bases are a match to TRBD1. The CDR3 has 15 amino acids. Trimming cost V 2 bases and J 3 bases; bases outside gene matches: 5. The germline gives CDR1 LNHDA, CDR2 SQIVND (reference sequence). The CDR3 is CASSIRQGGDYEQYF. DNA for the CDR3: TGTGCCAGTAGTATAAGACAGGGGGGCGACTACGAGCAGTACTTC.

This clone was counted once. The gene calls are TRBV30 and TRBJ1-6; possibly TRBD1 for D (5 bases). The CDR3 has 15 amino acids. V was pared by 2 bases and J by 9 bases, with 17 bases between. In germline, CDR1 is GTSNPN, CDR2 SVGIG (reference sequence). The CDR3 bases are TGTGCCTGGAGTACAGGATCGACCGTCGGTTCACCCCTCCACTTT. This sequence encodes CAWSTGSTVGSPLHF.

The V call is TRBV5-1, the J call TRBJ2-5; D is undetermined. Per the germline V gene, CDR1 is SGHRS and CDR2 is YFSETQ. The CDR3 spans 13 residues. The ends were cut back, 1 base at V and 5 bases at J, with 9 bases in the middle. The CDR3 nucleotides read TGCGCCAGCAGCTTGTTCACCGAGGAGACCCAGTACTTC. It specifies CASSLFTEETQYF.

The chain combines TRBV27 with TRBJ2-1, with 7 bases lining up with TRBD2. Trimming removed 5 bases from V and 3 bases from J; junction bases left unmatched: 10. The germline CDR1 and CDR2 sequences are MNHEY and SMNVEV (reference sequence). The CDR3 totals 16 residues. The CDR3 DNA reads as TGTGCCAGCAGTATCAGTGGGGAGGGGCTCTACAATGAGCAGTTCTTC. This codes for CASSISGEGLYNEQFF.